This TCR beta chain derives from a study of blood T cell repertoires in COVID-19. Across the whole study: Spain, Italy and the United States supplied samples that represented acute and convalescent COVID-19. T cells, B-cell-depleted T cells, or PBMCs supplied cDNA or gDNA.

This clone came up a few times. The junction had 6 bases not matched to a gene; V was cut back by 2 bases and J by 9 bases. Per germline, CDR1 LGHDT and CDR2 YNNKEL (reference sequence). This CDR3 comprises 15 residues. The authors' processing: From reference gene primer amplification, estimates of nucleated cell counts were derived. TCRdb's copy holds only in-frame clones and misses some; the assay was immunoSEQ multiplex PCR. The DNA gave D and trimming, while V, J and clone size come from that table. In the table there are some 350,000 clones, 87% of which are singletons. Input material: peripheral blood. This chain connects TRBV3-1 (or the pseudogene TRBV3-2) to TRBJ2-1, with TRBD2 matching 11 bases. This clonotype was obtained from a woman aged 45-60 years with COVID-19, enrolled during active disease. The DNA for the CDR3 is TGTGCCAGCAGCCAACAACCTGGACTAGCGGGTGAGCAGTTCTTC. This translates into CASSQQPGLAGEQFF.